This record covers a single TCR beta chain. The record originates from a study of blood T cell repertoires in COVID-19. Study overall: From T cells, B-cell-depleted T cells, or PBMCs came the material, which was cDNA or gDNA.

Germline-derived CDR1 and CDR2 are SGHVT and SQSDAQ. Trimming took 7 bases from V and 2 from J, leaving 11 bases between them. There are 13 residues in the CDR3. In the source study's methods: Researchers report that nucleated cell counts were estimated from reference gene primer amplification. Libraries were prepared by immunoSEQ multiplex PCR; TCRdb keeps only in-frame clonotypes and omits some of them. The D gene and trimming were derived from the DNA, and the V and J assignments and clone size from that table. The sample records roughly 430,000 clones, around 90% being singletons. The chain recombines TRBV7-4 with TRBJ1-2; D gene uncertain. Source material: PBMCs or T cells enriched from blood (not recorded which). This sequence was found in a woman in her thirties or forties with acute COVID-19. CDR3 in DNA: TGTGCCAGCAACTTGACACCCAACTATGGCTACACCTTC. It yields the protein CASNLTPNYGYTF.